This T cell receptor beta chain is drawn from a study of cytomegalovirus exposure and HLA in healthy donors. Findings and caveats of the study: Associated with cytomegalovirus, according to the listing, were 150 to 200 TCR beta chains.

Sequencing used immunoSEQ multiplex PCR; TCRdb keeps in-frame clones, though not all of them. The sample shows about 130,000 clones, over 80% of them seen only once. Of note for this clone: Its cognate antigen is unknown.

The germline CDR1 and CDR2 sequences are SGHTS and YDEGEE. This CDR3 has 17 residues. Trimming stripped 3 bases from V and 3 bases from J, with 22 bases between. The donors were members of the roughly 130-subject validation cohort (separate from the roughly 660-subject first cohort). Specimen: PBMCs. This clonotype originated in a woman under 40 in good health and CMV-seropositive. The chain links TRBV5-8 to TRBJ2-7; tentative D call: TRBD1 (5 bases). The CDR3 is CASSSAPRRQRGYEQYF. The CDR3 coding sequence is TGTGCCAGCAGCTCGGCTCCTCGTCGACAGAGAGGCTACGAGCAGTACTTC. Based on the CDR3 plus reference TRBV5-8 and TRBJ2-7, the full variable domain is EAGVTQSPTHLIKTRGQQATLRCSPISGHTSVYWYQQALGLGLQFLLWYDEGEERNRGNFPPRFSGRQFPNYSSELNVNALELEDSALYLCASSSAPRRQRGYEQYFGPGTRLTVT.